Listed here is a single TCR beta chain. CD45RO-negative CD8 cells positively selected for CCR7 made up the naive population, which excluded terminally differentiated effector memory CD45RA+ cells. The data are from a study of shared clonotypes between healthy human individuals. The CDR3 is 14 residues long. Germline V gives CDR1 MRHNA, CDR2 SNTAGT. With 3 bases clipped from V and 9 bases from J, the junction kept 5 bases outside the gene matches. Sequencing used immunoSEQ multiplex PCR; TCRdb keeps in-frame clones, though not all of them. The sample includes a few hundred thousand clones, around 95% of them seen just once.

The chain is built from TRBV6-4 and TRBJ2-1; 10 bases match TRBD2. The clonotype originates from a woman younger than 45 in good health. Input material: naive CD8+ T cells sorted from blood. This CDR3 is CASSDLAGVGEQFF. CDR3 DNA: TGTGCCAGCAGTGATCTAGCGGGAGTCGGTGAGCAGTTCTTC.